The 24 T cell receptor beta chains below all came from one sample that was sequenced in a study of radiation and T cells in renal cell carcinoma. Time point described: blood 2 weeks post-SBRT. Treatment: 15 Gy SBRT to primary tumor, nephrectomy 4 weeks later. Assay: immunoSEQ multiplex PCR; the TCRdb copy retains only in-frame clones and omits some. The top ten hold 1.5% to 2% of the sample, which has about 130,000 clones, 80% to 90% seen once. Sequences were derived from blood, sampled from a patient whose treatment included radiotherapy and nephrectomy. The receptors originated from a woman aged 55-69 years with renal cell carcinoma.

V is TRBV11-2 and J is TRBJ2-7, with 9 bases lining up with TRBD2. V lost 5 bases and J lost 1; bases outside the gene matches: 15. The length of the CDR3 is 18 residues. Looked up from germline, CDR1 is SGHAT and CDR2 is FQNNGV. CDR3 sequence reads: CASSHPSWLAGISYEQYF. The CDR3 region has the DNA TGTGCCAGCAGCCACCCCTCTTGGCTAGCGGGAATTTCCTACGAGCAGTACTTC.

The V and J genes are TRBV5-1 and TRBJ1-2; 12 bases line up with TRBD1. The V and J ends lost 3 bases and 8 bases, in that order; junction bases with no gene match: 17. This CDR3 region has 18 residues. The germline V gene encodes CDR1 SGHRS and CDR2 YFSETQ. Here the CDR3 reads CASSSEVIAGQGALGYTF. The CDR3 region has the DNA TGCGCCAGCAGCTCGGAAGTTATAGCGGGACAGGGGGCTCTGGGCTACACCTTC.

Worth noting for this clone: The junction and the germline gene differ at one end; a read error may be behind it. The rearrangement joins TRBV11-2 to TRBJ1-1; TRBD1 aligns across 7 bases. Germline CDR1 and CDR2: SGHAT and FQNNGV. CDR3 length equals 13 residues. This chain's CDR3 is CAGSWTGNTEAFF. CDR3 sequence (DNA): TGTGCCGGCAGCTGGACAGGGAACACTGAAGCTTTCTTT.

Here the CDR3 reads CASSVVDRASEAFF. In DNA form, the CDR3 reads TGTGCCAGCAGCGTAGTGGACAGGGCCTCTGAAGCTTTCTTT. The chain uses TRBV9 and TRBJ1-1; 8 bases map to TRBD1. CDR3 length equals 14 residues. Germline lookup yields CDR1 SGDLS and CDR2 YYNGEE. Germline trimming cut 0 bases from V and 6 bases from J; bases unmatched to any gene: 4.

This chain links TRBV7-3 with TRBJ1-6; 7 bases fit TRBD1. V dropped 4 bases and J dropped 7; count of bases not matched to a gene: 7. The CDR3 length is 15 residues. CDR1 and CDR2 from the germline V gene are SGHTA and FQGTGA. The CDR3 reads CASSSRTGKNSPLHF. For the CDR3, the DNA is TGTGCCAGCAGCTCGCGGACAGGCAAAAATTCACCCCTCCACTTT.

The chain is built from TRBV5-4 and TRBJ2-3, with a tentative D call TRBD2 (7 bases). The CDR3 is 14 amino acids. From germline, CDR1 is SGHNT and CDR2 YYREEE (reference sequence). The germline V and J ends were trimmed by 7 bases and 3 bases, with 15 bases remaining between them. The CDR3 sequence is CASSLGGATDTQYF. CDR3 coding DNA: TGTGCCAGCTCCCTTGGGGGGGCAACAGATACGCAGTATTTT.

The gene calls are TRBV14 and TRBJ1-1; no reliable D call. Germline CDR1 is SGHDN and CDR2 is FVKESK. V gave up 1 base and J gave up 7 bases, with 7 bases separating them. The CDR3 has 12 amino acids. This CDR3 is CASSQGRNEAFF. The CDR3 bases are TGTGCCAGCAGCCAAGGACGGAATGAAGCTTTCTTT.

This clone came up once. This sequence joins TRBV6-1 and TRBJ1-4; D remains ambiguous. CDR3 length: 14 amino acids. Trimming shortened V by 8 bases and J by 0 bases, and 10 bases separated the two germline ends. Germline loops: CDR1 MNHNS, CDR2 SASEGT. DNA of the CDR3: TGTGCCAGCGCGGCAGCTGCAACTAATGAAAAACTGTTTTTT. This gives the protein CASAAAATNEKLFF.

The CDR3 is CASSLETLSYEQYF. The CDR3 DNA is TGTGCCAGCAGCTTAGAAACACTTTCCTACGAGCAGTACTTC. This chain links TRBV7-2 with TRBJ2-7; D gene ambiguous. Trimming stripped 1 base from V and 1 base from J, with 8 bases between. This CDR3 region has 14 residues. CDR1 is SGHTA, CDR2 FQGNSA, per germline.

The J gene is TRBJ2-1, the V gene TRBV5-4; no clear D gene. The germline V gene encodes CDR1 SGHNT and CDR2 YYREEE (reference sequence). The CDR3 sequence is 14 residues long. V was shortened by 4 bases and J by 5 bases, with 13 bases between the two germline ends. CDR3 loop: CASSQKRADNEQFF. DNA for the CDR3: TGTGCCAGCAGCCAGAAACGGGCCGACAATGAGCAGTTCTTC. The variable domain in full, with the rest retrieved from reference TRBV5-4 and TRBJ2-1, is ETGVTQSPTHLIKTRGQQVTLRCSSQSGHNTVSWYQQALGQGPQFIFQYYREEENGRGNFPPRFSGLQFPNYSSELNVNALELDDSALYLCASSQKRADNEQFFGPGTRLTVL.

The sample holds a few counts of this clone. The CDR3 reads CASSQLGVSNQPQHF. The DNA for the CDR3 is TGTGCCAGCAGCCAGTTAGGAGTGAGCAATCAGCCCCAGCATTTT. The rearrangement uses TRBV4-2 and TRBJ1-5; D is ambiguous. The CDR3 length is 15 residues. Trimming removed 3 bases at V and 1 base at J, with 10 bases between. CDR1 is LGHNA and CDR2 is YNFKEQ in the germline V gene.

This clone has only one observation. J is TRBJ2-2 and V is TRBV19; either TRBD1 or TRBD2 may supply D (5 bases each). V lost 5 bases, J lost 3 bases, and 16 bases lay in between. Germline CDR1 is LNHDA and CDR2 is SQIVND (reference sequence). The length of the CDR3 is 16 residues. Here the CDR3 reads CASSLPTGPHTGELFF. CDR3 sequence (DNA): TGTGCCAGTAGTCTTCCCACGGGACCACACACCGGGGAGCTGTTTTTT.

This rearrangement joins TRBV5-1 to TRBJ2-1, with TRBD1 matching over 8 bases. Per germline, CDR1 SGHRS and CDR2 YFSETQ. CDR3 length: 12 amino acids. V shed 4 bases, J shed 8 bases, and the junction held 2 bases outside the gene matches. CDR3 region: CASSPTGDEQFF. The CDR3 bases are TGCGCCAGCAGCCCGACAGGGGATGAGCAGTTCTTC.

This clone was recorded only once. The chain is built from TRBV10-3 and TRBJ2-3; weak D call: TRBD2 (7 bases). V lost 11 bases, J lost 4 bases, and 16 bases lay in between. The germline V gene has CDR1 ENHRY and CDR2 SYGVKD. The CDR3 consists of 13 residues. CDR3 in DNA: TGTGCCTCAAGGCAGGGGAGGGCAGATACGCAGTATTTT. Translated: CASRQGRADTQYF.

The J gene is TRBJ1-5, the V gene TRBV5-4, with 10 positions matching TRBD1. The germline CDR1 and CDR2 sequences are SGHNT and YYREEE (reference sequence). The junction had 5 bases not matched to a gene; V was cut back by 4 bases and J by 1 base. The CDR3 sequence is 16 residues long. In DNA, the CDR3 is TGTGCCAGCAGCCGCGGACAGGGGGGGAGCAATCAGCCCCAGCATTTT. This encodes CASSRGQGGSNQPQHF.

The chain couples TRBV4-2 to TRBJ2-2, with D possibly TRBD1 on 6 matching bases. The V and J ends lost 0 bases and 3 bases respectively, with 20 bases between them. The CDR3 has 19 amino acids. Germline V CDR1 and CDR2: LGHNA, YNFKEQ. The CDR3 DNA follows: TGTGCCAGCAGCCAAGATGGTTCGGTCCAGGGGAGTTACACCGGGGAGCTGTTTTTT. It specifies CASSQDGSVQGSYTGELFF.

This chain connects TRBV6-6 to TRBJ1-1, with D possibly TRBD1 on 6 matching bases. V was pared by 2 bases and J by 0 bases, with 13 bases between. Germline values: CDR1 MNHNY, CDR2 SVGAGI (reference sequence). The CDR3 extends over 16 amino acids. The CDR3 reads CASSYRTVYMNTEAFF. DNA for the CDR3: TGTGCCAGCAGTTACCGGACAGTTTATATGAACACTGAAGCTTTCTTT.

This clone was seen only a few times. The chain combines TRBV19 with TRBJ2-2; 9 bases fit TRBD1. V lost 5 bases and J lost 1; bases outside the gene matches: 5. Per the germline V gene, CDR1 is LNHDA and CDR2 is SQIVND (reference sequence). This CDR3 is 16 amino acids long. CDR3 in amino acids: CASSAPGQGNTGELFF. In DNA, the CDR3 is TGTGCCAGTAGTGCCCCGGGACAGGGGAACACCGGGGAGCTGTTTTTT.

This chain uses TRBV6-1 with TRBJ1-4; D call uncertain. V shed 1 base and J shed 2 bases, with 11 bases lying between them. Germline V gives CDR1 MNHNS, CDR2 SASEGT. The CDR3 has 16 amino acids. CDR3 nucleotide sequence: TGTGCCAGCAGTGAAGTGGGGTTGCGGACTAATGAAAAACTGTTTTTT. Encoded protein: CASSEVGLRTNEKLFF.

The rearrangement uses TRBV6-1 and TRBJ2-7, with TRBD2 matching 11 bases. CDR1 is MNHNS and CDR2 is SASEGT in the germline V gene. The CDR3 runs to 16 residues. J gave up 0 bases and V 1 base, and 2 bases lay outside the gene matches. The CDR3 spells CASSEGLAGGSYEQYF. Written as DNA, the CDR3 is TGTGCCAGCAGTGAAGGTCTAGCGGGGGGCTCCTACGAGCAGTACTTC.

The CDR3 here is CASSPPPGDEKLFF. CDR3 nucleotide sequence: TGTGCCAGCAGCCCTCCGCCGGGGGATGAAAAACTGTTTTTT. The rearrangement links TRBV7-9 to TRBJ1-4, with D possibly TRBD1 on 5 matching bases. Per the germline V gene, CDR1 is SEHNR and CDR2 is FQNEAQ (reference sequence). V was clipped by 5 bases and J by 6 bases, with 13 bases between them. The CDR3 extends over 14 amino acids.

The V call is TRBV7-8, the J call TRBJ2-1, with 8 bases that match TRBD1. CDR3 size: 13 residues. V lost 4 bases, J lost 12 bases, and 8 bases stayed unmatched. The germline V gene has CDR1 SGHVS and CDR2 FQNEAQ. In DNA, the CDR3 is TGTGCCAGCAGCTCCACAGGGGGTCGGGGGCAGTTCTTC. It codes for CASSSTGGRGQFF.

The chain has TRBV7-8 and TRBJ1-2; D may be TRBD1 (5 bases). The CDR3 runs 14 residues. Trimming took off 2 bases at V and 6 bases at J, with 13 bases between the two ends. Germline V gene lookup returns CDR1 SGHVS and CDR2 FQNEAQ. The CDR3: CASSLRGVANGYTF. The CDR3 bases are TGTGCCAGCAGCTTACGGGGGGTGGCAAATGGCTACACCTTC. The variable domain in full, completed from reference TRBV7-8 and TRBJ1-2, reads GAGVSQSPRYKVAKRGQDVALRCDPISGHVSLFWYQQALGQGPEFLTYFQNEAQLDKSGLPSDRFFAERPEGSVSTLKIQRTQQEDSAVYLCASSLRGVANGYTFGSGTRLTVV.

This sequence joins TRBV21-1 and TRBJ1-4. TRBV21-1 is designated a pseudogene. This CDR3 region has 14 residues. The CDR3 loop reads CASRVEAFDEKLFF. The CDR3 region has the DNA TGTGCCAGCAGGGTTGAGGCATTTGATGAAAAACTGTTTTTT.